A single sample gave rise to the 24 T cell receptor beta chains below, sequenced in a study of Graves' ophthalmopathy and Graves' hyperthyroidism. Amplification targeted the TCR beta CDR3 regions, with RNA transcripts as the source material. Following a first-round RT-PCR that used HTBI primers, a second-round multiplex PCR was carried out. TCRdb ran MiXCR on the multiplex PCR reads and lists one entry per CDR3 protein. The sample records hundreds of thousands of distinct CDR3 sequences, under 25% being singletons. The sequenced sample was peripheral blood. All receptors come from a woman younger than 30 with stable Graves' hyperthyroidism.

This clonotype was detected only a few times. The chain carries TRBV19 and TRBJ2-7; 10 bases agree with TRBD2. The germline gives CDR1 LNHDA, CDR2 SQIVND (reference sequence). V dropped 9 bases and J dropped 1; count of bases not matched to a gene: 0. The length of the CDR3 is 12 residues. CDR3 in DNA: TGTGCCAGACTAGCGGGGTCCTACGAGCAGTACTTC. It yields the protein CARLAGSYEQYF.

This clonotype appeared many times. The rearrangement links TRBV6-1 to TRBJ2-2; the match to TRBD1 covers 9 bases. Germline CDR1 is MNHNS and CDR2 is SASEGT. V lost 5 bases, J lost 9 bases, and 7 bases stayed unmatched. This CDR3 comprises 14 residues. CDR3 protein: CASSPNRGRWELFF. The CDR3, as DNA: TGTGCCAGCAGTCCAAACAGGGGGCGTTGGGAGCTGTTTTTT.

The chain has TRBV30 and TRBJ2-4; possible D gene TRBD2, 6 bases. Trimming took off 6 bases at V and 1 base at J, with 16 bases between the two ends. CDR1 GTSNPN and CDR2 SVGIG come from the germline V gene (reference sequence). The CDR3 covers 15 residues. In nucleotides, the CDR3 is TGTGCCTGTGAGCGGGCGCAGCGGGCCAAAAACATTCAGTACTTC. It codes for CACERAQRAKNIQYF.

In this sample, this clonotype turned up many times. This chain connects TRBV28 to TRBJ1-2; 7 bases match TRBD1. V shed 5 bases, J shed 10 bases, and the junction held 7 bases outside the gene matches. The CDR3 sequence is 12 residues long. Looked up from germline, CDR1 is MDHEN and CDR2 is SYDVKM. The DNA of the CDR3 is TGTGCCAGCAGTCCAGGGGGGCGCCACTACACCTTC. It specifies CASSPGGRHYTF.

This clonotype was seen ten or more times. V gene TRBV7-2 combines with J gene TRBJ2-2, with no clear D. Per germline, CDR1 SGHTA and CDR2 FQGNSA. The CDR3 is made up of 12 amino acids. V lost 5 bases and J lost 5, with 6 bases in between. The CDR3 protein is CASSRFTGELFF. Here the CDR3 DNA reads TGTGCCAGCAGCCGTTTTACCGGGGAGCTGTTTTTT. The variable domain in full, with the rest retrieved from reference TRBV7-2 and TRBJ2-2, is GAGVSQSPSNKVTEKGKDVELRCDPISGHTALYWYRQSLGQGLEFLIYFQGNSAPDKSGLPSDRFSAERTGGSVSTLTIQRTQQEDSAVYLCASSRFTGELFFGEGSRLTVL.

In this sample, this clonotype turned up many times. This chain connects TRBV5-1 to TRBJ1-1; TRBD1 matches at 7 bases. CDR3 length: 15 amino acids. V lost 0 bases, J lost 5 bases, and 7 bases stayed unmatched. Germline CDR1 reads SGHRS; CDR2 reads YFSETQ. The CDR3 coding sequence is TGCGCCAGCAGCTTGGCCCAGGGGGATGAGACTGAAGCTTTCTTT. It translates to CASSLAQGDETEAFF.

This clonotype was seen a few times. The V gene is TRBV7-3, the J gene TRBJ2-7; D call uncertain. CDR3 length equals 15 residues. The V end was cut by 4 bases, the J end by 5 bases, with 18 bases between. Germline CDR1 reads SGHTA; CDR2 reads FQGTGA. The CDR3 bases are TGTGCCAGCAGCTCCCCAAGGCAGGCTCGACACGAGCAGTACTTC. Residues: CASSSPRQARHEQYF.

The rearrangement uses TRBV9 and TRBJ1-5; D is possibly TRBD1 (5 bases). CDR3 size: 15 residues. Trimming took off 5 bases at V and 3 bases at J, with 15 bases between the two ends. Germline lookup yields CDR1 SGDLS and CDR2 YYNGEE. CDR3 coding DNA: TGTGCCAGCAGTGCGCGGGGGGAGAACAATCAGCCCCAGCATTTT. Translation gives CASSARGENNQPQHF. Drawing the rest from reference TRBV9 and TRBJ1-5, the complete variable domain is DSGVTQTPKHLITATGQRVTLRCSPRSGDLSVYWYQQSLDQGLQFLIQYYNGEERAKGNILERFSAQQFPDLHSELNLSSLELGDSALYFCASSARGENNQPQHFGDGTRLSIL.

This chain links TRBV6-1 with TRBJ1-6; D ambiguous. CDR3 length: 15 residues. CDR1 and CDR2 from the germline V gene are MNHNS and SASEGT. V was trimmed by 5 bases and J by 7 bases, leaving 15 bases between them. CDR3 DNA sequence: TGTGCCAGCAGTCGGGAGGTCTCGGGGAATTCACCCCTCCACTTT. Its translation is CASSREVSGNSPLHF.

This clonotype was found many times. The J gene is TRBJ1-1, the V gene TRBV5-1; D unresolved. The CDR3 length is 12 residues. V was cut by 4 bases and J by 5 bases, with 9 bases left in between. From germline, CDR1 is SGHRS and CDR2 YFSETQ. DNA of the CDR3: TGCGCCAGCAGCACCACAGCTACTGAAGCTTTCTTT. Amino acids: CASSTTATEAFF.

This chain links TRBV4-1 with TRBJ1-5, with 7 nucleotides matching TRBD1. The CDR3 length is 14 residues. Germline CDR1 MGHRA, CDR2 YSYEKL. The V and J ends lost 4 bases and 5 bases, in that order; junction bases with no gene match: 5. In nucleotides, the CDR3 is TGCGCCAGCAGCCGGGACAGTCTTTATCAGCCCCAGCATTTT. It codes for CASSRDSLYQPQHF.

The sample holds many counts of this clonotype. The chain carries TRBV7-2 and TRBJ2-7; the match to TRBD1 covers 7 bases. This CDR3 has 13 residues. In germline, CDR1 is SGHTA, CDR2 FQGNSA. V lost 5 bases and J lost 6; bases outside the gene matches: 7. The CDR3 region is CASSTGAFPEQYF. The CDR3 DNA follows: TGTGCCAGCAGCACAGGGGCCTTTCCCGAGCAGTACTTC.

This clonotype came up many times. DNA of the CDR3: TGTGCCAGCAGCTTACGTCAGGGACAGGGATACGAGCAGTACTTC. Translation gives CASSLRQGQGYEQYF. This chain connects TRBV7-2 to TRBJ2-7; 9 bases map to TRBD1. With V trimmed by 2 bases and J by 4 bases, 6 bases remained unmatched. Germline assignment: CDR1 SGHTA and CDR2 FQGNSA. This CDR3 has 15 residues.

Many counts were recorded for this clonotype. The rearrangement uses TRBV3-1 and TRBJ1-1; 8 bases map to TRBD1. With V trimmed by 4 bases and J by 6 bases, 7 bases remained unmatched. CDR3 length: 14 amino acids. Germline V gives CDR1 LGHDT, CDR2 YNNKEL (reference sequence). CDR3 sequence: CASSPGGRGAEAFF. In nucleotides, the CDR3 is TGTGCCAGCAGCCCAGGGGGCAGGGGGGCTGAAGCTTTCTTT. The whole variable domain, remainder taken from reference TRBV3-1 and TRBJ1-1, is DTAVSQTPKYLVTQMGNDKSIKCEQNLGHDTMYWYKQDSKKFLKIMFSYNNKELIINETVPNRFSPKSPDKAHLNLHINSLELGDSAVYFCASSPGGRGAEAFFGQGTRLTVV.

Note on this clonotype: The junction departs from the called germline gene at one end, perhaps through a read error. The chain has TRBV5-1 and TRBJ2-4; 7 bases are a match to TRBD1. Germline loops: CDR1 SGHRS, CDR2 YFSETQ. CDR3 length: 14 amino acids. The CDR3 nucleotides read TGCGCCAGCAGCACTGGGACAGCCCAAAACATTCAGTACTTC. It codes for CASSTGTAQNIQYF.

Comments on this clonotype: A clone one base away is much larger, so this may be a read error. The chain is built from TRBV10-2 and TRBJ2-5, with D perhaps TRBD1 (5 bases). Germline lookup yields CDR1 WSHSY and CDR2 SAAADI. The V gene lost 5 bases and the J gene lost 3 bases, with 10 bases spanning the gap. CDR3 length: 13 residues. The DNA of the CDR3 is TGCGCCAGCAGTAAGGGGATAGAAGAGACCCAGTACTTC. It codes for CASSKGIEETQYF.

Only a few counts were recorded for this clonotype. This may come from a read error, since a much larger clone is one base off. The V call is TRBV9, the J call TRBJ2-7; perhaps TRBD1 as D (6 bases). This CDR3 region has 14 residues. Germline CDR1 reads SGDLS; CDR2 reads YYNGEE. CDR3 nucleotide sequence: TGTGTCAGCAGCGCCGGGGACACACGTTACGAGCAGTACTTC. Protein: CVSSAGDTRYEQYF. The full variable domain, its missing parts supplied by reference TRBV9 and TRBJ2-7, is DSGVTQTPKHLITATGQRVTLRCSPRSGDLSVYWYQQSLDQGLQFLIQYYNGEERAKGNILERFSAQQFPDLHSELNLSSLELGDSALYFCVSSAGDTRYEQYFGPGTRLTVT.

The chain has TRBV14 and TRBJ2-7; a weak D match, TRBD1 (5 bases). The CDR3 consists of 15 residues. V dropped 1 base and J dropped 2 bases, with 12 bases sitting between them. The V gene's germline CDR1 is SGHDN and CDR2 FVKESK. CDR3 sequence: CASSQGGLVPYEQYF. The CDR3 DNA reads TGTGCCAGCAGCCAAGGGGGCCTCGTACCCTACGAGCAGTACTTC.

This clonotype showed up many times. The chain links TRBV11-2 to TRBJ1-1; D may be TRBD1 (5 bases). V lost 1 base, J lost 9 bases, and 18 bases lay in between. Germline values: CDR1 SGHAT, CDR2 FQNNGV. The CDR3 contains 15 residues. The CDR3 nucleotides read TGTGCCAGCAGCTTAGGGGCAGGGACCACAACCCAAGCTTTCTTT. Translating gives CASSLGAGTTTQAFF.

There are many counts of this clonotype. The chain joins TRBV4-3 to TRBJ2-7; TRBD2 matches 13 bases. Germline lookup yields CDR1 LGHNA and CDR2 YSLEER. The V gene end was trimmed by 3 bases and the J gene end by 3 bases; junction bases not matched to a gene: 2. The CDR3 contains 15 residues. CDR3 residues: CASSHGLAGDYEQYF. The CDR3 region has the DNA TGCGCCAGCAGCCACGGACTAGCGGGGGACTACGAGCAGTACTTC.

The J gene is TRBJ2-7, the V gene TRBV29-1, with a possible D match to TRBD1 (5 bases). Trimming removed 5 bases from V and 4 bases from J, with 15 bases in between. The CDR3 totals 13 residues. CDR1 SQVTM and CDR2 ANQGSEA come from the germline V gene. CDR3 DNA: TGCAGCGTTTCAGGGAAAGGAATATACGAGCAGTACTTC. It specifies CSVSGKGIYEQYF.

This clonotype was observed many times. This chain uses TRBV6-5 with TRBJ1-2; 9 positions match TRBD1. The germline V gene encodes CDR1 MNHEY and CDR2 SVGAGI. Trimming at V came to 0 bases and at J to 6 bases, leaving 20 bases not matched to a gene. The CDR3 has 20 residues. The CDR3, as DNA: TGTGCCAGCAGTTACTCGAGCGGCTGGACAGGGGCTTTCGGGGACGATGGCTACACCTTC. Residues: CASSYSSGWTGAFGDDGYTF.

This clonotype appeared many times. V is TRBV6-5 and J is TRBJ1-2; D may be TRBD1 (5 bases). Trimming left V 6 bases short and J 4 bases short, with 12 bases between. The CDR3 is 13 residues long. Per the germline V gene, CDR1 is MNHEY and CDR2 is SVGAGI. CDR3 DNA sequence: TGTGCCAGCAGACGGGAGGGGACCTATGGCTACACCTTC. Its translation: CASRREGTYGYTF.

The table lists this clonotype with many counts. This rearrangement joins TRBV15 to TRBJ2-4; D remains ambiguous. CDR1 and CDR2 from the germline V gene are LNHNV and YYDKDF (reference sequence). This CDR3 region has 14 residues. V lost 0 bases and J lost 8, with 11 bases in between. CDR3 nucleotide sequence: TGTGCCACCAGCAGAGATCGTAACATCGACATTCAGTACTTC. This encodes CATSRDRNIDIQYF.